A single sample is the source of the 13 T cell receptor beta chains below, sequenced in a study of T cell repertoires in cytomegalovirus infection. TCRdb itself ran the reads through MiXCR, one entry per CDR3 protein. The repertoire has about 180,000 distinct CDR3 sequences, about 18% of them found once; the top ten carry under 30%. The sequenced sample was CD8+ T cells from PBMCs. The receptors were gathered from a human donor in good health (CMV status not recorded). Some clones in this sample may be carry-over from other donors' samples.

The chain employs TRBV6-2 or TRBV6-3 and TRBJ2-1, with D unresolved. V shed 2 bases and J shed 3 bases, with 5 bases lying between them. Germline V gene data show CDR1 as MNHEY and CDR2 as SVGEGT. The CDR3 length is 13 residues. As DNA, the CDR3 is TGTGCCAGCAGTTACGCACTCTACAATGAGCAGTTCTTC. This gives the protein CASSYALYNEQFF.

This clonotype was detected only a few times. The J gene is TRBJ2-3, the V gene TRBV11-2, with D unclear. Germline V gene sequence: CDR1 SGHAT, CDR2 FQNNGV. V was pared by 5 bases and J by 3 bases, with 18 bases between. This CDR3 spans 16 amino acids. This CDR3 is CASSARVSKVTDTQYF. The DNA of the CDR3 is TGTGCCAGCAGCGCCCGGGTTTCGAAAGTTACAGATACGCAGTATTTT.

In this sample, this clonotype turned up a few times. CDR3 sequence (DNA): TGTGCCAGTATGGGAACAGGGGGATCCTACAATGAGCAGTTCTTC. Encoded protein: CASMGTGGSYNEQFF. The chain uses TRBV19 and TRBJ2-1; 8 bases are a match to TRBD1. In germline, CDR1 is LNHDA, CDR2 SQIVND (reference sequence). The CDR3 sequence is 15 residues long. Trimming at V came to 7 bases and at J to 1 base, leaving 6 bases not matched to a gene.

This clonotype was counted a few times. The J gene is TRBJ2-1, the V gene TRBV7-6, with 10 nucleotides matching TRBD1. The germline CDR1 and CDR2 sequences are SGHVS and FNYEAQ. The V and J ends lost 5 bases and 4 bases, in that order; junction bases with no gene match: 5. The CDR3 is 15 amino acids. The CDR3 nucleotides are TGTGCCAGCAGCCCGGACAGGGGGTATTACAATGAGCAGTTCTTC. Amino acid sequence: CASSPDRGYYNEQFF.

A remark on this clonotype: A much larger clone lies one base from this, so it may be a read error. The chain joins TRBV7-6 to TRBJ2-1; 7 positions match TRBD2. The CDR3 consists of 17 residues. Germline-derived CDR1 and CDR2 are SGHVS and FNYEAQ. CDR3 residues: CANSLAPSGAGYNEQFF. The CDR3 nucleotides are TGTGCCAACAGCTTAGCGCCCAGCGGGGCCGGATACAATGAGCAGTTCTTC.

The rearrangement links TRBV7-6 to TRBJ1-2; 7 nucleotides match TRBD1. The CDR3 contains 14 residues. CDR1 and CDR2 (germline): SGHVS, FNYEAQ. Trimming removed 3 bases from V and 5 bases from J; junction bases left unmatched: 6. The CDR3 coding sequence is TGTGCCAGCAGCTTCTCGCCGACAGGGTATGGCTACACCTTC. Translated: CASSFSPTGYGYTF.

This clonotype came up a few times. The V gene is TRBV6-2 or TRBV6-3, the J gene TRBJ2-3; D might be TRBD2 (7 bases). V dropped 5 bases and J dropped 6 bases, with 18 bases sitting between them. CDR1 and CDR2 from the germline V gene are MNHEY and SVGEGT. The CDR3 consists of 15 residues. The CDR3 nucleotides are TGTGCCAGCAGTCCGAGGTCCGGGGGGCGGGATACGCAGTATTTT. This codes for CASSPRSGGRDTQYF.

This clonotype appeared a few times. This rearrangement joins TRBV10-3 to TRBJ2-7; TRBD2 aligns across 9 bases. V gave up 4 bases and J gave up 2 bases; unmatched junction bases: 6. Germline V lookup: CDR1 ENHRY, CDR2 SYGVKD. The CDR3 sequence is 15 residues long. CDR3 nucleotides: TGTGCCATCAGTGTGGGTAGCGGGGGTACCTACGAGCAGTACTTC. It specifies CAISVGSGGTYEQYF.

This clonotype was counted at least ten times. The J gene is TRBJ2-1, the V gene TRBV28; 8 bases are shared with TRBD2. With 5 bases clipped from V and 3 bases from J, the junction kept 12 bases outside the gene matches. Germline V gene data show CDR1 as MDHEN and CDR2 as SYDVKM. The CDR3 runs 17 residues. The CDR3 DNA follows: TGTGCCAGCAGTACAACAATCGGGGGGGAGTACTACAATGAGCAGTTCTTC. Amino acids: CASSTTIGGEYYNEQFF. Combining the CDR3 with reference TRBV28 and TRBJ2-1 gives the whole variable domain DVKVTQSSRYLVKRTGEKVFLECVQDMDHENMFWYRQDPGLGLRLIYFSYDVKMKEKGDIPEGYSVSREKKERFSLILESASTNQTSMYLCASSTTIGGEYYNEQFFGPGTRLTVL.

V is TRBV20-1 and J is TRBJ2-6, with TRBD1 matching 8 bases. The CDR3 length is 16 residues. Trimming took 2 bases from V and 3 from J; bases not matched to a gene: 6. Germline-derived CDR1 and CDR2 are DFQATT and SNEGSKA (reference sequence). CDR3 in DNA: TGCAGTGCTAGATCACAGGGGGGTAGTGGGGCCAACGTCCTGACTTTC. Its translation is CSARSQGGSGANVLTF.

CDR3 residues: CASSLISGTDQPQHF. As DNA, the CDR3 is TGTGCCAGCAGCTTAATTTCAGGGACGGATCAGCCCCAGCATTTT. V and J are TRBV7-2 and TRBJ1-5, with D perhaps matching TRBD1 (5 bases). Germline CDR1 SGHTA, CDR2 FQGNSA. This CDR3 is built from 15 residues. V was trimmed by 2 bases and J by 5 bases, leaving 13 bases between them.

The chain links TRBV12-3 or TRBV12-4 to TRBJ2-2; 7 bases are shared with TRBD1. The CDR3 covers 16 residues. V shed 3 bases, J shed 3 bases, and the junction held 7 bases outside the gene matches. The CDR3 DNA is TGTGCCAGCAGTTTGTACCCGGGACAGTACACCGGGGAGCTGTTTTTT. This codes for CASSLYPGQYTGELFF.

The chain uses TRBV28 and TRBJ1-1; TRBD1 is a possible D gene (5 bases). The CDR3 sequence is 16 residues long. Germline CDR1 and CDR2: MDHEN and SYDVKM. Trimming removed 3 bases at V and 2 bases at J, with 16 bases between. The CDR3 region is CASSFPSRDPNTEAFF. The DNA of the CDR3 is TGTGCCAGCAGTTTCCCCTCCCGGGACCCTAACACTGAAGCTTTCTTT. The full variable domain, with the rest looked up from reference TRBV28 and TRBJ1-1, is DVKVTQSSRYLVKRTGEKVFLECVQDMDHENMFWYRQDPGLGLRLIYFSYDVKMKEKGDIPEGYSVSREKKERFSLILESASTNQTSMYLCASSFPSRDPNTEAFFGQGTRLTVV.